The present entry profiles one T cell receptor (beta chain) with its context. No antigen is known for it. The length of the CDR3 is 14 residues. Looked up from germline, CDR1 is DFQATT and CDR2 is SNEGSKA (reference sequence). V lost 6 bases and J lost 0; bases outside the gene matches: 4. This sample was taken from a study of response to subunit inactivated influenza vaccine. Findings of the study overall: The authors offered the suggestion that each seasonal influenza vaccination recruits few new T cells.

TCRdb re-analysed the RT-PCR reads in MiXCR, keeping a single row per CDR3 protein. The table lists about 700,000 distinct CDR3 sequences, roughly 14% of them singletons. The chain uses TRBV20-1 and TRBJ2-7; TRBD2 agrees at 11 bases. The material sequenced was PBMCs from blood, taken around 15 days before vaccination. This sequence originates from a man between 45 and 60 years old who received an inactivated influenza vaccine. This CDR3 is CSAGLAGISYEQYF. The CDR3 nucleotides read TGCAGTGCCGGACTAGCGGGCATCTCCTACGAGCAGTACTTC.